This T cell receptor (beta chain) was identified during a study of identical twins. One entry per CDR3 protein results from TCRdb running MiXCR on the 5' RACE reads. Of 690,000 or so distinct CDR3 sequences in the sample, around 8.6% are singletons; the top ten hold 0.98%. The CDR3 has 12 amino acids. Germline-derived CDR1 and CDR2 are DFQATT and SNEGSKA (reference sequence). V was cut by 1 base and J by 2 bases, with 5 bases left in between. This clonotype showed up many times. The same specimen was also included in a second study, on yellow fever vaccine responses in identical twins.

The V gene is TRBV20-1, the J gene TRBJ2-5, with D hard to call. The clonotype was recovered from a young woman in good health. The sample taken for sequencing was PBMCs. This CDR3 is CSARGPQETQYF. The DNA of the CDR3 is TGCAGTGCTAGAGGCCCGCAAGAGACCCAGTACTTC.